This T cell receptor (beta chain) is from a study of response to subunit inactivated influenza vaccine. In TCRdb, the RT-PCR reads were re-called with MiXCR into one record per CDR3 protein. The sample holds 860,000 or so distinct CDR3 sequences, around 20% seen once. Regarding this clonotype: Its cognate antigen is unknown.

Whole-study findings and limits: After each seasonal influenza vaccination, few new T cells are recruited, the authors suggested.

Trimming shortened V by 0 bases and J by 0 bases, and 12 bases separated the two germline ends. The CDR3 contains 15 residues. Looked up from germline, CDR1 is DFQATT and CDR2 is SNEGSKA (reference sequence). The gene calls are TRBV20-1 and TRBJ2-7, with D perhaps given as TRBD1 or TRBD2 (5 bases each). The specimen comprised PBMCs from blood, sampled less than 6 days after vaccination. This clonotype was sampled from a man between 45 and 60 years old who received an inactivated influenza vaccine. Here the CDR3 reads CSARDPGTSSYEQYF. CDR3 coding DNA: TGCAGTGCTAGAGACCCGGGGACGAGCTCCTACGAGCAGTACTTC.